This T cell receptor beta chain was identified in a study of blood T cells in healthy people across ages. Study-level findings and limits: Higher diversity and more naive CD4+ cells were features of long-lived donors, compared to aged donors. Diversity figures derived from one million T cells were judged to underestimate the true value.

Drawing of peripheral blood yielded ten milliliters from each donor. Primed by a sample-barcoded 5' primer and a J-beta primer mix, a second PCR proceeded for 7 to 11 cycles. TCRdb analysed the 5' RACE reads with MiXCR anew, one entry per CDR3 protein. This table holds roughly 800,000 distinct CDR3 sequences, over 45% found once. To note about this clonotype: Its antigen is not identified.

Germline values: CDR1 SGHTA, CDR2 FQGNSA. The CDR3 runs to 14 residues. Germline trimming cut 4 bases from V and 4 bases from J; bases unmatched to any gene: 3. This sequence was found in a man aged 30 to 39 in good health. V usage is TRBV7-2 and J usage is TRBJ2-5, with 10 bases identical to TRBD1. What was sequenced was blood. The CDR3 region has the DNA TGTGCCAGCAGCTCTGACAGGGGGCGAGAGACCCAGTACTTC. Translated: CASSSDRGRETQYF.